A few counts support the clone carrying this T cell receptor beta chain. This CDR3 spans 11 amino acids. V was trimmed by 5 bases and J by 11 bases, leaving 12 bases between them. The sample is drawn from a study of blood T cell repertoires in COVID-19. Assay: immunoSEQ multiplex PCR; the TCRdb copy retains only in-frame clones and omits some. The sample lists 45,000 or so clones; about nine tenths were seen once. The source of this sequence is a human donor in a cohort sampled during active COVID-19. The V and J genes are TRBV12-3 or TRBV12-4 and TRBJ1-1, with D unclear. Sequences were obtained from peripheral blood. CDR3 in DNA: TGTGCCAGCAGTGGTTTAGAACCTGCTTTCTTT. Encoded protein: CASSGLEPAFF.